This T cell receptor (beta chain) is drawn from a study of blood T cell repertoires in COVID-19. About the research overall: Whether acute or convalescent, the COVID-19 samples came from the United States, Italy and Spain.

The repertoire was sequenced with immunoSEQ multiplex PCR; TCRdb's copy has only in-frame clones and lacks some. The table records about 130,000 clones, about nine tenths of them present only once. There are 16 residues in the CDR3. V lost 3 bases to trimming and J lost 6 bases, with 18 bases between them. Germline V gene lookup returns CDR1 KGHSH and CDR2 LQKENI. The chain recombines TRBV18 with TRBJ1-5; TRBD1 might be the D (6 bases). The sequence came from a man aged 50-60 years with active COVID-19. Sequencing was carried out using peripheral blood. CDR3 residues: CASSPSGTQSGQPQHF. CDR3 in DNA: TGTGCCAGCTCACCTTCCGGGACACAGTCCGGTCAGCCCCAGCATTTT.